The rows below give T cell receptor beta chains drawn from one sample of a study of blood T cell repertoires in COVID-19. Libraries were prepared by immunoSEQ multiplex PCR; TCRdb keeps only in-frame clonotypes and omits some of them. The sample has about 130,000 clones; 79% are singletons. The sequenced sample was peripheral blood. The receptors were sampled from a man in his forties with active or convalescent COVID-19. The CDR3 runs from the conserved cysteine through the conserved F or W. D genes are given only for firm matches. Clone size, where shown, is once, few, many, or a class for clones that have expanded.

-,-,14,TRBJ1-1,TRBV11-2,TGTGCCAGCAGCTTAGCCGGGGGGAACACTGAAGCTTTCTTT,CASSLAGGNTEAFF
-,-,14,TRBJ1-1,TRBV21-1,TGTGCCAGCAGAGACAGTACCTCGGGCACTGAAGCTTTCTTT,CASRDSTSGTEAFF
-,few,14,TRBJ2-6,TRBV2,TGTGCCAGCAGGAGGCAGGGTGGGGCCAACGTCCTGACTTTC,CASRRQGGANVLTF
-,once,11,TRBJ1-3,TRBV12-3/TRBV12-4,TGTGCCAGCAGTTTCGCGAACACCATATATTTT,CASSFANTIYF
-,-,16,TRBJ1-1,TRBV30,TGTGCCTGGAGGGTCGGGGGGATCGGGGCTATCTCAGAAGCTTTCTTT,CAWRVGGIGAISEAFF
-,-,17,TRBJ1-3,TRBV4-2,TGTGCCAGCAGCCAAGATTTTGGGGCTAACTCTGGAAACACCATATATTTT,CASSQDFGANSGNTIYF
TRBD1,once,15,TRBJ1-5,TRBV5-3,TGTGCCAGAAGCTTGGGGTGGACAGGAAGACAGCCCCAGCATTTT,CARSLGWTGRQPQHF
TRBD1,-,16,TRBJ2-1,TRBV28,TGTGCCAGCAGTTTCTTGGGACAGGGGGCATACAATGAGCAGTTCTTC,CASSFLGQGAYNEQFF
-,-,13,TRBJ2-3,TRBV7-2,TGTGCCAGCAGTTCTACGAACTCAGATACGCAGTATTTT,CASSSTNSDTQYF
-,-,15,TRBJ2-7,TRBV6-1,TGTGCCAGCAGTGAAGCGAGCGGAAATCCCTACGAGCAGTACTTC,CASSEASGNPYEQYF
-,-,13,TRBJ1-2,TRBV20-1,TGCAGTGCTAGTCAGTTCGCCTTTTTTGTTTACACCTTC,CSASQFAFFVYTF
TRBD2,-,15,TRBJ2-5,TRBV5-4,TGTGCCAGCAGCAATGCGGGGGGAGTCCAAGAGACCCAGTACTTC,CASSNAGGVQETQYF
-,-,17,TRBJ1-4,TRBV18,TGTGCCAGCTCAACGGAAAGTAGGAGGACAACTAATGAAAAACTGTTTTTT,CASSTESRRTTNEKLFF
-,few,17,TRBJ2-3,TRBV9,TGTGCCAGCAGCTCTTCTTACCTACGGGTGGGCACAGATACGCAGTATTTT,CASSSSYLRVGTDTQYF
-,-,15,TRBJ2-7,TRBV5-1,TGCGCCAGCAGTCCCGGGTGGTCCGCAGCCTACGAGCAGTACTTC,CASSPGWSAAYEQYF
-,-,15,TRBJ2-5,TRBV9,TGTGCCAGCACCTATCGGGCGGAGGGCGGAGAGACCCAGTACTTC,CASTYRAEGGETQYF
-,many,16,TRBJ2-7,TRBV4-3,TGCGCCAGCAGCCAAGATATCGGCAGGGGGGACTACGAGCAGTACTTC,CASSQDIGRGDYEQYF
TRBD1,-,14,TRBJ1-1,TRBV19,TGTGCCAGTAGTAAAGACAGGGTTGGCACTGAAGCTTTCTTT,CASSKDRVGTEAFF
TRBD2,-,17,TRBJ2-1,TRBV5-4,TGTGCCAGCAGCTTGGCTAGCGGGGGGGCGATTGAACATGAGCAGTTCTTC,CASSLASGGAIEHEQFF
-,-,14,TRBJ1-4,TRBV5-4,TGTGCCAGCAGCAAAGACAGTAATAATGAAAAACTGTTTTTT,CASSKDSNNEKLFF
TRBD2,-,15,TRBJ2-7,TRBV4-1,TGCGCCAGCAGCCAGGAACTAGCGGGAGGGTACGAGCAGTACTTC,CASSQELAGGYEQYF
TRBD1,-,19,TRBJ1-6,TRBV5-1,TGCGCCAGCAGCTCCTACGTCCCGGGACAGGGGACGGGGGATTCACCCCTCCACTTT,CASSSYVPGQGTGDSPLHF
TRBD1,-,13,TRBJ1-1,TRBV30,TGTGCCTGGAGTGCAGGGGGATACACTGAAGCTTTCTTT,CAWSAGGYTEAFF
-,-,16,TRBJ1-3,TRBV5-1,TGCGCCAGCAGCTTTGACAGGCAAAGCTCTGGAAACACCATATATTTT,CASSFDRQSSGNTIYF
-,once,10,TRBJ2-1,TRBV20-1,TGCAGTGCTACCTCCGATGAGCAGTTCTTC,CSATSDEQFF
-,few,15,TRBJ2-2,TRBV9,TGTGCCAGCAGCGTAGGTCGCCTGGCCACCGGGGAGCTGTTTTTT,CASSVGRLATGELFF
TRBD1,-,13,TRBJ1-2,TRBV19,TGTGCCAGTAGTACAACAGGGGGCGATGGCTACACCTTC,CASSTTGGDGYTF
-,-,14,TRBJ2-4,TRBV6-5,TGTGCCAGCAGCCGGGGGGCGGTTCAAAACATTCAGTACTTC,CASSRGAVQNIQYF
TRBD2,-,16,TRBJ2-4,TRBV5-6,TGTGCCAGCAGCTTGGACGCGGGAGGCTCCAAAAACATTCAGTACTTC,CASSLDAGGSKNIQYF
-,-,15,TRBJ1-2,TRBV7-2,TGTGCCAGCAGCTTAAGGAGGCCCTCTAACTATGGCTACACCTTC,CASSLRRPSNYGYTF
TRBD1,-,12,TRBJ1-2,TRBV6-5,TGTGCCAGCAGTTTCGGACAGGGAGGATACACCTTC,CASSFGQGGYTF
TRBD1,-,16,TRBJ1-3,TRBV28,TGTGCCAGCAGTTCATCCGGGACAGGATCAGGAAACACCATATATTTT,CASSSSGTGSGNTIYF
-,once,16,TRBJ2-1,TRBV5-1,TGCGCCAGCAGCTTGGAGGGGGTGAGCTCCTACAATGAGCAGTTCTTC,CASSLEGVSSYNEQFF
-,-,17,TRBJ1-1,TRBV7-2,TGTGCCAGCAGCCCCTATTGGGGGGGGGCCAAGGAGACTGAAGCTTTCTTT,CASSPYWGGAKETEAFF
TRBD1,-,16,TRBJ2-2,TRBV28,TGTGCCAGCAGTAGCCGGCGACAGGGGAACACCGGGGAGCTGTTTTTT,CASSSRRQGNTGELFF
-,-,15,TRBJ2-5,TRBV7-2,TGTGCCAGCAGCTTAGGCGGGCGGAATCAAGAGACCCAGTACTTC,CASSLGGRNQETQYF
-,-,15,TRBJ1-1,TRBV11-2,TGTGCCAGCACCAAAGGTGGGGGGAGCCCCACTGAAGCTTTCTTT,CASTKGGGSPTEAFF
TRBD1,-,15,TRBJ2-2,TRBV7-2,TGTGCCAGCAGCGCCCGGACAGGGCATGCCGGGGAGCTGTTTTTT,CASSARTGHAGELFF
TRBD1,-,13,TRBJ1-1,TRBV12-3/TRBV12-4,TGTGCCAGCAGCCGCAGGGGGCGCACTGAAGCTTTCTTT,CASSRRGRTEAFF